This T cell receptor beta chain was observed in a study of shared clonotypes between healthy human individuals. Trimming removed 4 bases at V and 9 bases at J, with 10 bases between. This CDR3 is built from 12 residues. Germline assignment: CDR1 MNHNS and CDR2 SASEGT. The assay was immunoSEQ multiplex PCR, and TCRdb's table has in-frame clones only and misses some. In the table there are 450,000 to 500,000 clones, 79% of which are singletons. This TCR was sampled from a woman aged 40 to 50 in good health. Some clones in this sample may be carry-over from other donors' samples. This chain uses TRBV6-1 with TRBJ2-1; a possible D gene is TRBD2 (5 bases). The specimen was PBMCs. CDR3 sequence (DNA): TGTGCCAGCAGTGGCGATCGGGGTGAGCAGTTCTTC. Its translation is CASSGDRGEQFF.